Below, one T cell receptor (beta chain) is given with its context. This CDR3 has 14 residues. Germline assignment: CDR1 MNHNY and CDR2 SVGAGI (reference sequence). V lost 0 bases to trimming and J lost 10 bases, with 10 bases between them. TCRdb's copy holds only in-frame clones and misses some; the assay was immunoSEQ multiplex PCR. The sample shows about 130,000 clones, approximately 85% of them seen only once. These data belong to a study of blood T cell repertoires in COVID-19. Looking at the study overall: The United States, Italy and Spain were the sources of the acute and convalescent COVID-19 samples. PBMCs, B-cell-depleted T cells, or T cells were the source of the cDNA or gDNA that made up the material.

The TCR comes from a human donor in a cohort sampled during active COVID-19. Input material: peripheral blood. V is TRBV6-6 and J is TRBJ1-6, with D hard to call. As DNA, the CDR3 is TGTGCCAGCAGTTACTCGCAGGCAAGGTCACCCCTCCACTTT. The encoded protein is CASSYSQARSPLHF.